The next 22 T cell receptor beta chains were all read from a single sample in a study of CD8 T cells in cerebrospinal fluid in Alzheimer's disease. TCRdb re-analyzed the 10x single-cell sequencing reads; it lists each CDR3 protein once, without DNA. This repertoire includes approximately 860 distinct CDR3 sequences. The sequenced sample consisted of cerebrospinal fluid. The receptor source for this set is a human donor with Parkinson's disease.

This clonotype ranks as medium-sized in terms of frequency. The gene calls are TRBV20-1 and TRBJ2-3; no DNA is available, so the TRBD2 call from TCRdb remains unchecked. The CDR3 contains 14 residues. Germline CDR1 reads DFQATT; CDR2 reads SNEGSKA (reference sequence). CDR3 in amino acids: CSAPSGRATDTQYF.

This clonotype is classed as large by frequency. The rearrangement uses TRBV6-2 or TRBV6-3 and TRBJ1-1; absent DNA, TCRdb's TRBD1 call cannot be checked. The CDR3 has 13 residues. Germline V lookup: CDR1 MNHEY, CDR2 SVGEGT. The CDR3 is CAAQDGARFGAFF.

Considering frequency, this clonotype is large. The V call is TRBV4-2, the J call TRBJ2-1. In germline, CDR1 is LGHNA, CDR2 YNFKEQ. The CDR3 totals 12 residues. CDR3 protein: CASSLLGSEQFF.

The rearrangement joins TRBV29-1 to TRBJ2-2; TCRdb designates TRBD2, a call that cannot be tested without DNA. The length of the CDR3 is 14 residues. Germline loops: CDR1 SQVTM, CDR2 ANQGSEA. The CDR3 sequence is CSVQLGTIVGELFF.

By frequency, this clonotype is large. The J gene is TRBJ1-2, the V gene TRBV29-1. Germline V gene data show CDR1 as SQVTM and CDR2 as ANQGSEA. This CDR3 is built from 13 residues. The CDR3 loop reads CSSGTAGGYGYTF.

This clonotype is deemed large by its frequency. V gene TRBV2 combines with J gene TRBJ1-4. Germline assignment: CDR1 SNHLY and CDR2 FYNNEI. The CDR3 length is 16 residues. CDR3 loop: CASSVGNGATNEKLFF.

Frequency places this clonotype as large. The chain uses TRBV7-2 and TRBJ2-7; lacking DNA, the TRBD2 call made by TCRdb goes unchecked. Looked up from germline, CDR1 is SGHTA and CDR2 is FQGNSA. This CDR3 spans 15 amino acids. CDR3 residues: CASSPAGLAGGEQYF.

This clonotype ranks as medium-sized in terms of frequency. The chain uses TRBV6-1 and TRBJ2-1. Per the germline V gene, CDR1 is MNHNS and CDR2 is SASEGT. The CDR3 length is 13 residues. The CDR3 sequence is CASSEAPFNEQFF.

This clonotype is called medium-sized based on its frequency. This chain links TRBV20-1 with TRBJ1-4. This CDR3 has 12 residues. Germline V gene lookup returns CDR1 DFQATT and CDR2 SNEGSKA (reference sequence). The CDR3 loop is CSAFRPNEKLFF.

Frequency places this clonotype as large. The rearrangement links TRBV5-5 to TRBJ1-2. Germline assignment: CDR1 SGHKS and CDR2 YYEKEE (reference sequence). This CDR3 spans 12 amino acids. The CDR3 region is CASTQSVYGYTF.

This sequence joins TRBV12-5 and TRBJ1-3; checking the TCRdb D call of TRBD1 is not possible without DNA. Germline V gives CDR1 LGHNT, CDR2 FRNRAP. This CDR3 has 16 residues. The CDR3 region is CASGLVQTASGNTIYF.

This clonotype registers large by frequency. This CDR3 is CASKKSDSYNEQFF. This chain joins TRBV28 and TRBJ2-1. This CDR3 is built from 14 residues. Germline V gene data show CDR1 as MDHEN and CDR2 as SYDVKM.

This clonotype is called medium-sized based on its frequency. CDR3 region: CASSLSAGTDNVLTF. The chain links TRBV27 to TRBJ2-6; TCRdb selects TRBD1, and the lack of DNA leaves this call unchecked. The germline V gene has CDR1 MNHEY and CDR2 SMNVEV (reference sequence). The CDR3 loop spans 15 amino acids. Together with reference TRBV27 and TRBJ2-6, the CDR3 gives the full variable domain: EAQVTQNPRYLITVTGKKLTVTCSQNMNHEYMSWYRQDPGLGLRQIYYSMNVEVTDKGDVPEGYKVSRKEKRNFPLILESPSPNQTSLYFCASSLSAGTDNVLTFGAGSRLTVL.

This clonotype is identified as large from frequency. The chain employs TRBV7-2 and TRBJ1-5; the TCRdb call, TRBD1, lacks DNA for checking. The CDR3 runs 14 residues. Germline V gene lookup returns CDR1 SGHTA and CDR2 FQGNSA. The CDR3 region is CASLQGDGNQPQHF.

This clonotype is medium-sized by frequency. This chain connects TRBV28 to TRBJ2-1; there is no DNA to check the TCRdb D call of TRBD2. Germline lookup yields CDR1 MDHEN and CDR2 SYDVKM. This CDR3 region has 21 residues. CDR3 protein: CASSPRGGMGNRREAHNEQFF.

This clonotype counts as medium-sized by frequency. The V call is TRBV2, the J call TRBJ1-5; checking the TCRdb D call of TRBD1 is not possible without DNA. This CDR3 is 15 amino acids long. CDR1 is SNHLY, CDR2 FYNNEI, per germline. This chain's CDR3 is CASNGDRGGTQPQHF.

By frequency, this clonotype is medium-sized (0.01 to 0.1%). This CDR3 is CSVAEVGGNQPQHF. The chain joins TRBV29-1 to TRBJ1-5; TCRdb reports TRBD1, a call that lacks DNA to check it against. Germline-derived CDR1 and CDR2 are SQVTM and ANQGSEA. This CDR3 has 14 residues.

Frequency places this clonotype as large. V is TRBV20-1 and J is TRBJ1-1. The length of the CDR3 is 13 residues. The germline V gene has CDR1 DFQATT and CDR2 SNEGSKA (reference sequence). The CDR3 loop reads CSARVTPATEAFF.

This clonotype registers large by frequency. The chain employs TRBV11-3 and TRBJ2-2; TCRdb selects TRBD1, and the lack of DNA leaves this call unchecked. Germline-derived CDR1 and CDR2 are SGHNT and YENEEA. The CDR3 has 13 amino acids. CDR3 sequence reads: CAFSPTNTGELFF.

According to its frequency, this clonotype is large. The CDR3 loop is CASSLLGYEQFF. The chain employs TRBV7-3 and TRBJ2-1. This CDR3 has 12 residues. Germline lookup yields CDR1 SGHTA and CDR2 FQGTGA.

This clonotype counts as medium-sized by frequency. The rearrangement uses TRBV6-2 or TRBV6-3 and TRBJ1-2. CDR1 MNHEY and CDR2 SVGEGT come from the germline V gene. CDR3 size: 15 residues. The CDR3 sequence: CASSTGQGRVYGYTF.

By frequency, this clonotype is medium-sized. The CDR3 here is CSALPRTLSSTDTQYF. This chain joins TRBV20-1 and TRBJ2-3; the TCRdb call, TRBD1, lacks DNA for checking. CDR3 length equals 16 residues. The V gene's germline CDR1 is DFQATT and CDR2 SNEGSKA (reference sequence).